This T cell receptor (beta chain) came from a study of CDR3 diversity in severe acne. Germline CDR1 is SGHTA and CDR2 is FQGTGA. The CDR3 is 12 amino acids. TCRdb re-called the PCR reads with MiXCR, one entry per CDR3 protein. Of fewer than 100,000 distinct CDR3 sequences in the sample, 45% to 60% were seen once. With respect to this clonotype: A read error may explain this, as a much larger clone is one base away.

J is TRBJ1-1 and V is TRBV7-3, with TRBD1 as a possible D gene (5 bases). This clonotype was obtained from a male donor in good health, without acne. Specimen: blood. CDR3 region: CARSLATVQAFF. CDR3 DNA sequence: TGTGCCCGCAGCTTAGCGACAGTCCAAGCTTTCTTT.